Sequencing of this TCR beta chain was carried out in a study of OX40 agonist ivuxolimab in advanced cancers. About the research overall: With a range of roughly 20 to 90, age averaged about 58 years, and 75% to 90% were male.

Sequenced by immunoSEQ multiplex PCR; TCRdb stores in-frame clones only, minus some. This sample carries tens of thousands of clones, 75% to 90% of them seen once, and the ten largest clones take under 8.5%. The CDR3 totals 14 residues. Trimming shortened V by 7 bases and J by 5 bases, and 20 bases separated the two germline ends. Germline V gives CDR1 SQVTM, CDR2 ANQGSEA. The chain links TRBV29-1 to TRBJ1-1; D possibly corresponds to TRBD1 (5 bases). The TCR originated in an adult with an advanced solid tumor such as melanoma, head and neck, liver or kidney cancer. This specimen consisted of CD4+ or CD8+ T cells sorted from blood, obtained in a trial of the OX40 agonist ivuxolimab. In DNA form, the CDR3 reads TGCAGCGGCCTCCGGGGCACCGGGCGGACTGAAGCTTTCTTT. Encoded protein: CSGLRGTGRTEAFF.